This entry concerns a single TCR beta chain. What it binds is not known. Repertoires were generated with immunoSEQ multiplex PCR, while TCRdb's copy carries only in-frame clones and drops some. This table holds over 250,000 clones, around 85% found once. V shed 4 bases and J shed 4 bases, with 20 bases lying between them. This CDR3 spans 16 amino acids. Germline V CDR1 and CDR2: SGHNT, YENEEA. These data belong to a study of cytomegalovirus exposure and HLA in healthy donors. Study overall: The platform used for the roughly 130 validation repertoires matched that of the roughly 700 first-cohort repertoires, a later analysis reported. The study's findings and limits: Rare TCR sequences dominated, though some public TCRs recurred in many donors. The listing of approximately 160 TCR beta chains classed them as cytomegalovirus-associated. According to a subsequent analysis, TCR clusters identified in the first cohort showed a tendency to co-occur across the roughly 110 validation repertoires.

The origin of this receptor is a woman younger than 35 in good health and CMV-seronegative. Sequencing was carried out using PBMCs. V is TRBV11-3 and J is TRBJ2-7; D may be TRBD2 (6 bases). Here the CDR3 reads CASSSRRGGIHYEQYF. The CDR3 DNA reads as TGTGCCAGCAGCTCACGTCGGGGAGGCATCCATTACGAGCAGTACTTC.